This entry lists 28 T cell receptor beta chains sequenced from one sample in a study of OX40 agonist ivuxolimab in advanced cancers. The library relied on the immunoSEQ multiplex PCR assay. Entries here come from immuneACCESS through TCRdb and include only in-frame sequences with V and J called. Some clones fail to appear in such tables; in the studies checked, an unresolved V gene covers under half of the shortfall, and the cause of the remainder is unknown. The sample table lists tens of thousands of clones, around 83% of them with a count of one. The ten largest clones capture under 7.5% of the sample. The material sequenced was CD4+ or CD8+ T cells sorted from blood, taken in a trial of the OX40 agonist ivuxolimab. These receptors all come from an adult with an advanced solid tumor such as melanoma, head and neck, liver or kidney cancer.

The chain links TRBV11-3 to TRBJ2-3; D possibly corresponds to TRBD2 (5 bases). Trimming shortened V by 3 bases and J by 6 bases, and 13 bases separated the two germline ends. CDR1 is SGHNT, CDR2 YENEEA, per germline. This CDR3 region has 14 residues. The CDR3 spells CASSFQKGGDTQYF. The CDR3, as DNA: TGTGCCAGCAGCTTCCAAAAGGGCGGGGATACGCAGTATTTT.

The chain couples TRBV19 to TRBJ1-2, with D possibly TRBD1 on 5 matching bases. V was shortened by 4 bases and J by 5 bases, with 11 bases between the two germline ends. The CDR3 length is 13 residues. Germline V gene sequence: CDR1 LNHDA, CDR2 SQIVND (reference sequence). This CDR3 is CASSRAEGYGYTF. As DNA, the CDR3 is TGTGCCAGTAGTAGGGCCGAGGGGTATGGCTACACCTTC.

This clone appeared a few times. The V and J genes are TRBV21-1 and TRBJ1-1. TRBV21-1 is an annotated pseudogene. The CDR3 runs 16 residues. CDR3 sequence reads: CASSKDGISLNTEAFF. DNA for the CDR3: TGTGCCAGCAGCAAAGATGGGATAAGCTTGAACACTGAAGCTTTCTTT.

CDR3 residues: CASSESRTGNTEAFF. The CDR3 DNA reads TGTGCCAGCAGTGAATCCAGGACAGGGAACACTGAAGCTTTCTTT. The chain uses TRBV6-1 and TRBJ1-1; TRBD1 agrees at 7 bases. The CDR3 is 15 residues long. The ends lost 2 bases at V and 1 base at J; junction bases unmatched: 4. Germline CDR1 reads MNHNS; CDR2 reads SASEGT.

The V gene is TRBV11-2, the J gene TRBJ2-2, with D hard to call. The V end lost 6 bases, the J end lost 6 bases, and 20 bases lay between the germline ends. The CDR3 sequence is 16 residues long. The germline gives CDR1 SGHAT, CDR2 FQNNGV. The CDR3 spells CASRPGPHFNAGELFF. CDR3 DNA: TGTGCCAGCAGGCCCGGGCCGCACTTTAACGCCGGGGAGCTGTTTTTT.

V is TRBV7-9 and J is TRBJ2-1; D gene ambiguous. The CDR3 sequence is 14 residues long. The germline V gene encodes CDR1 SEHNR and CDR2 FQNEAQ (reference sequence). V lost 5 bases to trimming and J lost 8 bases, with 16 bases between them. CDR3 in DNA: TGTGCCAGCAGCCTACCTCACCCCTCGGATGAGCAGTTCTTC. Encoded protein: CASSLPHPSDEQFF.

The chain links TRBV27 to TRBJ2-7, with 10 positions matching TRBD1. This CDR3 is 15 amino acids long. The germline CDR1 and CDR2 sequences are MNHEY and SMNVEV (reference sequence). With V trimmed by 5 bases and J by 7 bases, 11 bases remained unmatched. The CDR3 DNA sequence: TGTGCCAGCAGTAACCCGGGACAGGGGTCAAAGGAGCAGTACTTC. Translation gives CASSNPGQGSKEQYF.

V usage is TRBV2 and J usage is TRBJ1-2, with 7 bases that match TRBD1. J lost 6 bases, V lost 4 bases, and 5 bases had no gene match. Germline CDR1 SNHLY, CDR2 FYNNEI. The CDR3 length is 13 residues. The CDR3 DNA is TGTGCCAGCAGTGGGAAGGGGGCCCATGGCTACACCTTC. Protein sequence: CASSGKGAHGYTF.

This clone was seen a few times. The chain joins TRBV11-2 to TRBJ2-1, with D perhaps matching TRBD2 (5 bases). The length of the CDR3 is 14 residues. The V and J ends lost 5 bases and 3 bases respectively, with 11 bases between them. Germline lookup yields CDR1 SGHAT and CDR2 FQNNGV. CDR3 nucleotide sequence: TGTGCCAGCAGCCCCCGGGATCGCTACAATGAGCAGTTCTTC. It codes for CASSPRDRYNEQFF.

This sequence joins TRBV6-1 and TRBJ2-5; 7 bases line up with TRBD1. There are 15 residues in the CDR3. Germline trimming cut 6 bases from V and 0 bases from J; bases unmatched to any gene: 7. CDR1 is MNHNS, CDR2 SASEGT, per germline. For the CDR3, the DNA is TGTGCCAGCAGCCTGACAGGGCAGTACCAAGAGACCCAGTACTTC. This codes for CASSLTGQYQETQYF.

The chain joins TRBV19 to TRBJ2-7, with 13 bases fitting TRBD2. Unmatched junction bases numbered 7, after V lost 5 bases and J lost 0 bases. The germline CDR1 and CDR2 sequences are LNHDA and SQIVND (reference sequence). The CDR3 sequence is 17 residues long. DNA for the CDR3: TGTGCCAGTAGTCCCGGGACTAGCGGGACTCCCTCCTACGAGCAGTACTTC. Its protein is CASSPGTSGTPSYEQYF.

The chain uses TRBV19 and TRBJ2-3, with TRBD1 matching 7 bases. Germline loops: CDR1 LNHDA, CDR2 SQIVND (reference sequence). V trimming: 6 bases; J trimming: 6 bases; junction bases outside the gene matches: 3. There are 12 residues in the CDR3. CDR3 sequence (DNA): TGTGCCAGTAGCGAGGACAGGGATACGCAGTATTTT. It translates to CASSEDRDTQYF. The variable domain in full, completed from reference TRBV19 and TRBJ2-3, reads DGGITQSPKYLFRKEGQNVTLSCEQNLNHDAMYWYRQDPGQGLRLIYYSQIVNDFQKGDIAEGYSVSREKKESFPLTVTSAQKNPTAFYLCASSEDRDTQYFGPGTRLTVL.

The CDR3: CASSPLLGRREKLFF. CDR3 in DNA: TGTGCCAGCAGCCCCCTCCTGGGACGGAGAGAAAAACTGTTTTTT. V usage is TRBV7-6 and J usage is TRBJ1-4, with D maybe TRBD1 (5 bases). The V end lost 5 bases, the J end lost 8 bases, and 18 bases lay between the germline ends. The CDR3 is 15 amino acids. Germline V gives CDR1 SGHVS, CDR2 FNYEAQ.

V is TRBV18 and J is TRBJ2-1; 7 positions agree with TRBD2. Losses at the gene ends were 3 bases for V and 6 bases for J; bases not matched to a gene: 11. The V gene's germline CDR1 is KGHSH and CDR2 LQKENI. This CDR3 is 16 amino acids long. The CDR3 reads CASSPTRSSGGNEQFF. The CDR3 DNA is TGTGCCAGCTCACCGACGAGATCTAGCGGAGGCAATGAGCAGTTCTTC.

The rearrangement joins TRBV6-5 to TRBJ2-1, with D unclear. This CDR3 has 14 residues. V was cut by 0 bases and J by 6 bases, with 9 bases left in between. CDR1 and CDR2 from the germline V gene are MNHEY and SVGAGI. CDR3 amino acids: CASSYSFGFNEQFF. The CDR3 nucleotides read TGTGCCAGCAGTTACTCATTCGGGTTCAATGAGCAGTTCTTC.

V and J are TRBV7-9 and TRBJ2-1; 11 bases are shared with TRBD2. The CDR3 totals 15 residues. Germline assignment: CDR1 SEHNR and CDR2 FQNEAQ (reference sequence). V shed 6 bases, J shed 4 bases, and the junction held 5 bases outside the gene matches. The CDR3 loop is CASSPGTSGYNEQFF. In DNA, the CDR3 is TGTGCCAGCAGTCCCGGGACTAGCGGTTACAATGAGCAGTTCTTC.

CDR3 amino acids: CASSGQGNQPQHF. CDR3 sequence (DNA): TGTGCCAGTTCCGGACAGGGCAATCAGCCCCAGCATTTT. V and J are TRBV27 and TRBJ1-5, with TRBD1 identical over 7 bases. The CDR3 covers 13 residues. J lost 2 bases, V lost 9 bases, and 4 bases had no gene match. CDR1 MNHEY and CDR2 SMNVEV come from the germline V gene (reference sequence).

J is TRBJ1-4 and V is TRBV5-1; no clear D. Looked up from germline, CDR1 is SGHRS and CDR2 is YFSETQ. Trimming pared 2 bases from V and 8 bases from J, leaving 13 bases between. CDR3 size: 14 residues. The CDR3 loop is CASSFGRPGEKLFF. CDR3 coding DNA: TGCGCCAGCAGCTTTGGACGACCGGGCGAAAAACTGTTTTTT.

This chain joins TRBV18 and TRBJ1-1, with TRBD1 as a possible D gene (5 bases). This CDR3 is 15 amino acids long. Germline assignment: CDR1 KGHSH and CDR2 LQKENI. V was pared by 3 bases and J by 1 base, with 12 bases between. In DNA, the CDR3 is TGTGCCAGCTCACCGTTCCTACAGGCGAACACTGAAGCTTTCTTT. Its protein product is CASSPFLQANTEAFF.

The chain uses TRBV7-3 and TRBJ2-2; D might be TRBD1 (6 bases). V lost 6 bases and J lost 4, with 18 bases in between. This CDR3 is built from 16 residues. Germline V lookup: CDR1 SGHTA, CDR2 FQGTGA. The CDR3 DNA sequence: TGTGCCAGCAGTATATATGGGGGCGGGTCCACCGGGGAGCTGTTTTTT. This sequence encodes CASSIYGGGSTGELFF.

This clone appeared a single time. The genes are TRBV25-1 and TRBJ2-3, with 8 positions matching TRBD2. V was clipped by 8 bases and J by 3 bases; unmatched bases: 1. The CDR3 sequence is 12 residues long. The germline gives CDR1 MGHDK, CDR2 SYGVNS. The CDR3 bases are TGTGCCAGCCGGGGGGGGACAGATACGCAGTATTTT. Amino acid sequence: CASRGGTDTQYF.

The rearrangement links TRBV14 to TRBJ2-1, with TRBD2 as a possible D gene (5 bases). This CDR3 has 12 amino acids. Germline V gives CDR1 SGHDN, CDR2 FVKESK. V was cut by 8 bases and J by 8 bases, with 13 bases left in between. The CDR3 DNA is TGTGCCAGCTCCCCCGGGGTCTATGAGCAGTTCTTC. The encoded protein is CASSPGVYEQFF.

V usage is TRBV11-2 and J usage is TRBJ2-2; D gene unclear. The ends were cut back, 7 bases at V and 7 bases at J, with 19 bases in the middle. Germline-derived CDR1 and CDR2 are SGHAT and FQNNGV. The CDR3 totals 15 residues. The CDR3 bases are TGTGCCAGCACCTTTTGGGGTTCTGGGTTCGGGGAGCTGTTTTTT. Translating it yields CASTFWGSGFGELFF. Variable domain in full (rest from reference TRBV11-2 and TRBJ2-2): EAGVAQSPRYKIIEKRQSVAFWCNPISGHATLYWYQQILGQGPKLLIQFQNNGVVDDSQLPKDRFSAERLKGVDSTLKIQPAKLEDSAVYLCASTFWGSGFGELFFGEGSRLTVL.

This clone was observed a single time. CDR3 in DNA: TGTGCCAGCAGCCCCGGCGAGGGGGCGCAGGAGACCCAGTACTTC. Translation gives CASSPGEGAQETQYF. The chain links TRBV11-3 to TRBJ2-5, with TRBD1 matching over 7 bases. CDR3 length equals 15 residues. V was clipped by 5 bases and J by 5 bases; unmatched bases: 11. Germline CDR1 SGHNT, CDR2 YENEEA.

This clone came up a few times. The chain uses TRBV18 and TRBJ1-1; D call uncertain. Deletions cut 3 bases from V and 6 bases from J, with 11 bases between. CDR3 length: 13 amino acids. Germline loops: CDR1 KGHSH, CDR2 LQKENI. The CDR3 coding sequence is TGTGCCAGCTCACCGTCCCCCGGGGCTGAAGCTTTCTTT. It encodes CASSPSPGAEAFF.

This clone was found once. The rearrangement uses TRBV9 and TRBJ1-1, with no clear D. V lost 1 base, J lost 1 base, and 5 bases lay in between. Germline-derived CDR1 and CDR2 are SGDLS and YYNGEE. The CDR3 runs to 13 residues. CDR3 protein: CASSVLANTEAFF. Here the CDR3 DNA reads TGTGCCAGCAGCGTACTGGCGAACACTGAAGCTTTCTTT.

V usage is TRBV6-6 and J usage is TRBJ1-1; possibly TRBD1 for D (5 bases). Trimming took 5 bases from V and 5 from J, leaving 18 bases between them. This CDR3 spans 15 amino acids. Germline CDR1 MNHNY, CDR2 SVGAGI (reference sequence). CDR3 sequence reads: CASSLISGRGTEAFF. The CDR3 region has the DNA TGTGCCAGCAGTCTGATATCAGGGAGGGGAACTGAAGCTTTCTTT.

The CDR3 DNA reads as TGTGCCAGCAGCAGTGGGACAGGGACGCCAGAGACCCAGTACTTC. Its protein is CASSSGTGTPETQYF. The chain carries TRBV21-1 and TRBJ2-5; the tabulated D call, TRBD1, remains unverified against the DNA. TRBV21-1 is recorded as a pseudogene. CDR3 length: 15 amino acids.